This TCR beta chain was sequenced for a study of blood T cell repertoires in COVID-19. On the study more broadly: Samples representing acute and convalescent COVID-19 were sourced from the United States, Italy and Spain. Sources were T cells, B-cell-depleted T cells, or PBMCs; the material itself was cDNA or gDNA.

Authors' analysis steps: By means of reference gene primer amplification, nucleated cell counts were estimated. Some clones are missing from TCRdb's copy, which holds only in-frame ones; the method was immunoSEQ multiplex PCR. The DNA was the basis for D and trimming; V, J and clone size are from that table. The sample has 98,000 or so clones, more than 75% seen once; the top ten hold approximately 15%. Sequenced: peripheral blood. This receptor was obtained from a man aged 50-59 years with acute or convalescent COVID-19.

The CDR3 DNA reads as TGTGCCACCAGCAGGGCTAGCGGGACGCAAGAGACCCAGTACTTC. It translates to CATSRASGTQETQYF. The chain recombines TRBV15 with TRBJ2-5; the match to TRBD2 covers 9 bases. The CDR3 has 15 amino acids. Germline V gives CDR1 LNHNV, CDR2 YYDKDF (reference sequence). V lost 3 bases, J lost 2 bases, and 4 bases stayed unmatched. Supplemented by reference TRBV15 and TRBJ2-5, the full variable domain reads DAMVIQNPRYQVTQFGKPVTLSCSQTLNHNVMYWYQQKSSQAPKLLFHYYDKDFNNEADTPDNFQSRRPNTSFCFLDIRSPGLGDTAMYLCATSRASGTQETQYFGPGTRLLVL.